The 32 T cell receptor beta chains below all came from one sample that was sequenced in a study of cytomegalovirus exposure and HLA in healthy donors. Use of 60 Vbeta and 13 Jbeta primers characterized the PCR. Assay: immunoSEQ multiplex PCR; the TCRdb copy retains only in-frame clones and omits some. The data hold tens of thousands of clones, with 62% observed a single time. The source material was PBMCs. All receptors derive from a male donor in good health and CMV-seropositive.

This clone was detected only a few times. The rearrangement links TRBV28 to TRBJ1-1; no definite D call. The CDR3 sequence is 15 residues long. Germline V lookup: CDR1 MDHEN, CDR2 SYDVKM. V gave up 5 bases and J gave up 0 bases, with 13 bases separating them. The CDR3 reads CASSPTQLMNTEAFF. The CDR3, as DNA: TGTGCCAGCAGTCCAACACAGCTAATGAACACTGAAGCTTTCTTT.

As regards this clone: Mismatch with germline at one junction end may stem from a read error. This chain connects TRBV7-7 to TRBJ1-1; D is ambiguous. The V gene's germline CDR1 is SSHAT and CDR2 FNYEAQ (reference sequence). This CDR3 comprises 13 residues. In nucleotides, the CDR3 is TGTGCTAGCAGCTTAAAGACGGGCACTGAAGCTTTCTTT. Its protein product is CASSLKTGTEAFF.

The chain recombines TRBV7-9 with TRBJ2-1; no firm D call. The CDR3 extends over 15 amino acids. Per the germline V gene, CDR1 is SEHNR and CDR2 is FQNEAQ (reference sequence). The V and J ends lost 8 bases and 0 bases respectively, with 14 bases between them. The CDR3 loop reads CASLRSPSSYNEQFF. DNA for the CDR3: TGTGCCAGCCTCCGGAGCCCGAGCTCCTACAATGAGCAGTTCTTC.

This rearrangement joins TRBV9 to TRBJ1-4; possible D gene TRBD1, 6 bases. CDR1 SGDLS and CDR2 YYNGEE come from the germline V gene. The germline V and J ends were trimmed by 3 bases and 5 bases, with 14 bases remaining between them. The CDR3 contains 15 residues. Here the CDR3 DNA reads TGTGCCAGCAGCGCCCGGACAGACATAAATGAAAAACTGTTTTTT. This sequence encodes CASSARTDINEKLFF.

This clone was found a few times. The V gene is TRBV5-1, the J gene TRBJ2-7; 9 nucleotides align to TRBD1. Germline CDR1 and CDR2: SGHRS and YFSETQ. This CDR3 comprises 15 residues. Trimming at V came to 0 bases and at J to 5 bases, leaving 6 bases not matched to a gene. As DNA, the CDR3 is TGCGCCAGCAGCTTGGGGGGACAGGGACTCAACGAGCAGTACTTC. Translation: CASSLGGQGLNEQYF.

The gene calls are TRBV6-1 and TRBJ2-5; tentatively, D is TRBD2 (7 bases). The J call is uncertain, as TRBJ2-7 better fits the DNA end. Germline lookup yields CDR1 MNHNS and CDR2 SASEGT. This CDR3 is built from 13 residues. For the CDR3, the DNA is TGTGCCAGCAGTGACGGGGGGCGGTACGAGCAGTACTTC. Protein product: CASSDGGRYEQYF.

The V and J genes are TRBV5-6 and TRBJ1-2; perhaps TRBD1 as D (5 bases). Germline V CDR1 and CDR2: SGHDT, YYEEEE. V lost 4 bases to trimming and J lost 7 bases, with 11 bases between them. CDR3 length: 12 residues. The CDR3 DNA sequence: TGTGCCAGCAGCCCGGACACCGGTGGCTACACCTTC. Its protein is CASSPDTGGYTF. Full variable domain (remainder filled in from reference TRBV5-6 and TRBJ1-2): DAGVTQSPTHLIKTRGQQVTLRCSPKSGHDTVSWYQQALGQGPQFIFQYYEEEERQRGNFPDRFSGHQFPNYSSELNVNALLLGDSALYLCASSPDTGGYTFGSGTRLTVV.

The chain joins TRBV5-8 to TRBJ1-1; 10 bases map to TRBD1. Germline V gene data show CDR1 as SGHTS and CDR2 as YDEGEE. The CDR3 loop spans 20 amino acids. V was pared by 0 bases and J by 3 bases, with 17 bases of the junction left unmatched. The CDR3 nucleotides are TGTGCCAGCAGCTTGGTCCTTGGCCGTGGGACAGGGGCAGATTACACTGAAGCTTTCTTT. Residues: CASSLVLGRGTGADYTEAFF.

This sequence joins TRBV4-1 and TRBJ2-3; 15 bases are shared with TRBD2. Germline V CDR1 and CDR2: MGHRA, YSYEKL. Germline trimming cut 4 bases from V and 7 bases from J; bases unmatched to any gene: 9. The CDR3 length is 17 residues. The CDR3 reads CASSPGTSGRPGHTQYF. The CDR3 bases are TGCGCCAGCAGCCCTGGGACTAGCGGGAGGCCGGGGCATACGCAGTATTTT.

This sequence joins TRBV7-2 and TRBJ1-5, with D hard to call. CDR1 is SGHTA and CDR2 is FQGNSA in the germline V gene. V was pared by 1 base and J by 3 bases, with 10 bases between. The CDR3 covers 15 residues. The chain's CDR3 is CASSLGQSHNQPQHF. In nucleotides, the CDR3 is TGTGCCAGCAGCTTAGGGCAGTCTCACAATCAGCCCCAGCATTTT. Based on the CDR3 plus reference TRBV7-2 and TRBJ1-5, the full variable domain is GAGVSQSPSNKVTEKGKDVELRCDPISGHTALYWYRQSLGQGLEFLIYFQGNSAPDKSGLPSDRFSAERTGGSVSTLTIQRTQQEDSAVYLCASSLGQSHNQPQHFGDGTRLSIL.

This clone was found a few times. V usage is TRBV5-1 and J usage is TRBJ1-6; 8 nucleotides agree with TRBD1. The germline CDR1 and CDR2 sequences are SGHRS and YFSETQ. The J segment lost 9 bases and the V segment lost 3 bases, leaving 11 bases of the junction unmatched. The CDR3 has 16 amino acids. CDR3 bases: TGCGCCAGCAGCTCCGGACAGGGAAGAGTCATTTCACCCCTCCACTTT. This sequence encodes CASSSGQGRVISPLHF.

The V and J genes are TRBV28 and TRBJ1-5, with a possible D match to TRBD1 (5 bases). The CDR3 loop spans 12 amino acids. Germline V gives CDR1 MDHEN, CDR2 SYDVKM. Trimming shortened V by 5 bases and J by 7 bases, and 9 bases separated the two germline ends. The CDR3 nucleotides are TGTGCCAGCAGTGGGGGAGGGCAGCCCCAGCATTTT. Protein: CASSGGGQPQHF. The whole variable domain, remainder taken from reference TRBV28 and TRBJ1-5, is DVKVTQSSRYLVKRTGEKVFLECVQDMDHENMFWYRQDPGLGLRLIYFSYDVKMKEKGDIPEGYSVSREKKERFSLILESASTNQTSMYLCASSGGGQPQHFGDGTRLSIL.

The table lists this clone with a few counts. The chain is built from TRBV28 and TRBJ1-2; 7 nucleotides align to TRBD1. Germline loops: CDR1 MDHEN, CDR2 SYDVKM. Losses at the gene ends were 4 bases for V and 4 bases for J; bases not matched to a gene: 15. The CDR3 is 17 residues long. CDR3 loop: CASSSGETGLRTYGYTF. The CDR3 DNA sequence: TGTGCCAGCAGTTCGGGGGAGACAGGGCTGCGGACCTATGGCTACACCTTC.

The V gene is TRBV6-5, the J gene TRBJ2-3; 8 positions match TRBD1. The CDR3 has 15 amino acids. The V gene's germline CDR1 is MNHEY and CDR2 SVGAGI. J was trimmed by 2 bases and V by 1 base; bases with no gene match: 2. The DNA of the CDR3 is TGTGCCAGCAGTTACTGGCAGGGGGCCACAGATACGCAGTATTTT. This sequence encodes CASSYWQGATDTQYF.

The rearrangement links TRBV5-4 to TRBJ2-1, with D possibly TRBD2 on 7 matching bases. Trimming took off 10 bases at V and 8 bases at J, with 22 bases between the two ends. This CDR3 spans 14 amino acids. CDR1 SGHNT and CDR2 YYREEE come from the germline V gene (reference sequence). CDR3 nucleotides: TGTGCCCCTTCAAATTTTGGGGAGGGGGATGAGCAGTTCTTC. Residues: CAPSNFGEGDEQFF.

This chain links TRBV28 with TRBJ2-7; 7 bases fit TRBD2. The CDR3 is 12 residues long. Looked up from germline, CDR1 is MDHEN and CDR2 is SYDVKM. Trimming cost V 8 bases and J 4 bases; bases outside gene matches: 5. CDR3 sequence (DNA): TGTGCCAGCGGCCTGGGGGGGTACGAGCAGTACTTC. Translated, it gives CASGLGGYEQYF.

The chain has TRBV9 and TRBJ2-7; TRBD2 matches 15 bases. Germline V gene sequence: CDR1 SGDLS, CDR2 YYNGEE. Unmatched junction bases numbered 8, after V lost 4 bases and J lost 6 bases. CDR3 length equals 16 residues. CDR3 bases: TGTGCCAGCAGCATCGGACTAGCGGGAGGGCCCTCCGAGCAGTACTTC. Protein: CASSIGLAGGPSEQYF.

V and J are TRBV28 and TRBJ1-2; the D gene is possibly TRBD1 (5 bases). This CDR3 has 18 residues. The V end lost 5 bases, the J end lost 3 bases, and 25 bases lay between the germline ends. Germline V gives CDR1 MDHEN, CDR2 SYDVKM. The CDR3 DNA sequence: TGTGCCAGCAGTCTTCACGTAGGGCAGGGCGGCCGGGACTATGGCTACACCTTC. Protein sequence: CASSLHVGQGGRDYGYTF.

V usage is TRBV9 and J usage is TRBJ1-6; 9 bases map to TRBD1. The V gene's germline CDR1 is SGDLS and CDR2 YYNGEE. The CDR3 has 15 residues. The J segment lost 7 bases and the V segment lost 3 bases, leaving 5 bases of the junction unmatched. This chain's CDR3 is CASSGYGTGNSPLHF. Here the CDR3 DNA reads TGTGCCAGCAGCGGATACGGGACAGGGAATTCACCCCTCCACTTT.

In its sample, this clone was seen a few times. The chain recombines TRBV11-1 with TRBJ1-4; TRBD1 matches at 10 bases. The germline gives CDR1 SGHAT, CDR2 FQDESV (reference sequence). The CDR3 consists of 16 residues. J gave up 5 bases and V 4 bases, and 7 bases lay outside the gene matches. The CDR3 DNA is TGTGCCAGCAGCTCCATCCCGGGACAGGGGAATGAAAAACTGTTTTTT. Translating gives CASSSIPGQGNEKLFF.

V usage is TRBV9 and J usage is TRBJ2-3; D call uncertain. The V gene's germline CDR1 is SGDLS and CDR2 YYNGEE. V dropped 0 bases and J dropped 0 bases, with 8 bases sitting between them. The length of the CDR3 is 15 residues. The CDR3 sequence is CASSVASTSTDTQYF. Written as DNA, the CDR3 is TGTGCCAGCAGCGTAGCATCCACTAGCACAGATACGCAGTATTTT.

The V call is TRBV28, the J call TRBJ2-5, with TRBD2 matching 9 bases. CDR1 MDHEN and CDR2 SYDVKM come from the germline V gene. CDR3 length equals 15 residues. The ends lost 1 base at V and 9 bases at J; junction bases unmatched: 9. DNA of the CDR3: TGTGCCAGCAGTTTATCCTGGGGGCAGCGGGAGGCCCAGTACTTC. It specifies CASSLSWGQREAQYF.

This clone occurred a few times. The rearrangement links TRBV28 to TRBJ2-5, with TRBD1 matching 8 bases. The germline V gene has CDR1 MDHEN and CDR2 SYDVKM. V lost 1 base, J lost 2 bases, and 3 bases stayed unmatched. The CDR3 contains 15 residues. This CDR3 reads CASSLSGTGQETQYF. CDR3 in DNA: TGTGCCAGCAGTTTATCGGGGACAGGACAAGAGACCCAGTACTTC.

V gene TRBV6-1 combines with J gene TRBJ1-1, with a possible D match to TRBD1 (6 bases). CDR3 size: 14 residues. Per the germline V gene, CDR1 is MNHNS and CDR2 is SASEGT. The germline V and J ends were trimmed by 4 bases and 4 bases, with 13 bases remaining between them. CDR3 amino acids: CASSAYRAGTEAFF. CDR3 DNA sequence: TGTGCCAGCAGTGCCTACAGGGCTGGCACTGAAGCTTTCTTT.

The J gene is TRBJ2-3, the V gene TRBV27, with D perhaps matching TRBD2 (6 bases). The CDR3 loop spans 16 amino acids. Germline lookup yields CDR1 MNHEY and CDR2 SMNVEV (reference sequence). The V gene lost 0 bases and the J gene lost 1 base, with 11 bases spanning the gap. CDR3 in DNA: TGTGCCAGCAGTTTATCGCCCGGGAGAGGCACAGATACGCAGTATTTT. Translated: CASSLSPGRGTDTQYF.

This chain links TRBV15 with TRBJ1-5; D is perhaps TRBD1 (5 bases). Germline V gene sequence: CDR1 LNHNV, CDR2 YYDKDF (reference sequence). The CDR3 is 17 residues long. V was pared by 2 bases and J by 4 bases, with 18 bases between. This CDR3 reads CATSRCGGECWNQPQHF. The CDR3, as DNA: TGTGCCACCAGCAGATGCGGGGGGGAATGTTGGAATCAGCCCCAGCATTTT.

This clone was seen only a few times. This chain uses TRBV5-4 with TRBJ2-7; D is unresolved. The CDR3 is made up of 13 amino acids. The germline CDR1 and CDR2 sequences are SGHNT and YYREEE (reference sequence). With 4 bases removed from V and 5 bases from J, the gap between germline ends came to 13 bases. This CDR3 is CASSAASINEQYF. The CDR3 DNA sequence: TGTGCCAGCAGCGCGGCCTCTATAAACGAGCAGTACTTC.

The table lists this clone with a few counts. The chain employs TRBV4-3 and TRBJ2-7, with D possibly TRBD1 on 6 matching bases. The germline V gene has CDR1 LGHNA and CDR2 YSLEER. Trimming removed 0 bases at V and 6 bases at J, with 15 bases between. This CDR3 has 15 residues. CDR3: CASSQDRGINGEQYF. CDR3 sequence (DNA): TGCGCCAGCAGCCAAGACAGGGGCATCAACGGCGAGCAGTACTTC.

The rearrangement links TRBV27 to TRBJ2-5, with D possibly being TRBD1 (6 bases). The J call may be in error: the DNA end matches TRBJ2-7 better. This CDR3 is 14 amino acids long. The germline V gene encodes CDR1 MNHEY and CDR2 SMNVEV (reference sequence). CDR3 sequence: CASREQGNFYEQYF. DNA of the CDR3: TGTGCCAGCAGGGAACAGGGAAACTTTTACGAGCAGTACTTC.

The chain employs TRBV5-4 and TRBJ1-1; 8 bases align to TRBD1. Germline CDR1 is SGHNT and CDR2 is YYREEE (reference sequence). CDR3 length: 14 amino acids. After removal of 4 bases from V and 4 bases from J, the junction contained 6 bases not matched to a gene. As DNA, the CDR3 is TGTGCCAGCAGCCCCTCGGACAGGGTCACTGAAGCTTTCTTT. It encodes CASSPSDRVTEAFF.

CDR3 loop: CASSLGPGRVDTEAFF. Written as DNA, the CDR3 is TGTGCCAGCAGCTTAGGGCCAGGGAGGGTCGACACTGAAGCTTTCTTT. The chain carries TRBV7-2 and TRBJ1-1; possibly TRBD1 for D (5 bases). V gave up 1 base and J gave up 3 bases, with 15 bases separating them. The CDR3 extends over 16 amino acids. Per the germline V gene, CDR1 is SGHTA and CDR2 is FQGNSA. Filled out from reference TRBV7-2 and TRBJ1-1, the complete variable domain reads GAGVSQSPSNKVTEKGKDVELRCDPISGHTALYWYRQSLGQGLEFLIYFQGNSAPDKSGLPSDRFSAERTGGSVSTLTIQRTQQEDSAVYLCASSLGPGRVDTEAFFGQGTRLTVV.

The genes are TRBV4-2 and TRBJ1-6; tentatively, D is TRBD1 (6 bases). The CDR3 totals 16 residues. V shed 0 bases and J shed 8 bases, with 14 bases lying between them. Germline values: CDR1 LGHNA, CDR2 YNFKEQ. The CDR3 protein is CASSQEAGVGDSPLHF. CDR3 DNA: TGTGCCAGCAGCCAAGAGGCAGGGGTGGGGGATTCACCCCTCCACTTT.